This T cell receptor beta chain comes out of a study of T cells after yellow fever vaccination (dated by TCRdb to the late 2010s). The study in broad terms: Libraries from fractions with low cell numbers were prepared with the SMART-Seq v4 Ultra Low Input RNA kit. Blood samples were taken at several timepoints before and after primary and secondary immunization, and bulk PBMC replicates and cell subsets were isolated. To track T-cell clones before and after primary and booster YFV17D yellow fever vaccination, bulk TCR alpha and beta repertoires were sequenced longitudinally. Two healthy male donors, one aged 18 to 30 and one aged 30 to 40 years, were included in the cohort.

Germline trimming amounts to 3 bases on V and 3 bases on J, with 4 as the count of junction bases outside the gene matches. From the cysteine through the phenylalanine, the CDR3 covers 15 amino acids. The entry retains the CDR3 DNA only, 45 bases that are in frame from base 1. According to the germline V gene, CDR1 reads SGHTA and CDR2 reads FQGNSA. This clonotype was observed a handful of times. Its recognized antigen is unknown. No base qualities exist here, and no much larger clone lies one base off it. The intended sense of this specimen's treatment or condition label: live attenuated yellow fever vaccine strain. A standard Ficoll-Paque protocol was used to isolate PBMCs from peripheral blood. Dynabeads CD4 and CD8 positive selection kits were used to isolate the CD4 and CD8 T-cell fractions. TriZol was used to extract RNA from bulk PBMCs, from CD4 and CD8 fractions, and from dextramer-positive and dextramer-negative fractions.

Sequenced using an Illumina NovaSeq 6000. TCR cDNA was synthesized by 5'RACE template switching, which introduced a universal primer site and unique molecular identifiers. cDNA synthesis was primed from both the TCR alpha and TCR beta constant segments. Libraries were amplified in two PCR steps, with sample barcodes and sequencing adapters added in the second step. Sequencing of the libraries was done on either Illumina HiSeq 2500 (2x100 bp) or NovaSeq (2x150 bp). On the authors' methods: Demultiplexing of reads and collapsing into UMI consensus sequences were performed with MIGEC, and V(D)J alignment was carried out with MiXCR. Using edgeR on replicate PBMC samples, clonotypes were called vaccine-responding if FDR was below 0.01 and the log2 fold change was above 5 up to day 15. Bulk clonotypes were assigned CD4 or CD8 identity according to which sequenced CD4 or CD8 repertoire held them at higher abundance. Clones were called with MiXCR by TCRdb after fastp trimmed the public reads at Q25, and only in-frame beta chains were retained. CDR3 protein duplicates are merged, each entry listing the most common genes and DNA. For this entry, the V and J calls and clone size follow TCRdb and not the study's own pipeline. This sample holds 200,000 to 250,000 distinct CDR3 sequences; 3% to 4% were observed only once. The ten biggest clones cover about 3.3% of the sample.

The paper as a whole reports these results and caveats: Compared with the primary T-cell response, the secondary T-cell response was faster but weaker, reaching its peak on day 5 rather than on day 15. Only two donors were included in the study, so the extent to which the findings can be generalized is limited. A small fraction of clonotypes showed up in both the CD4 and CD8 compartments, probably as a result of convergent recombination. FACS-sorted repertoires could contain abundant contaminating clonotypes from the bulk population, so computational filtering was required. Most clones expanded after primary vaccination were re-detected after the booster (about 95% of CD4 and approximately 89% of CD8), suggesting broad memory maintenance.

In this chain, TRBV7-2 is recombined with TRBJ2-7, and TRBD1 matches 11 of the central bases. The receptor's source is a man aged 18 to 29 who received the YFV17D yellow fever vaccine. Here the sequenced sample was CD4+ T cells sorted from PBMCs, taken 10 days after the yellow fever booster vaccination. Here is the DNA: TGTGCCAGCAGCTTGTACGGGACAGGGGGCTACGAGCAGTACTTC. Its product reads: CASSLYGTGGYEQYF.